These T cell receptor beta chains were read from a single sample in a study of blood T cell repertoires in COVID-19. The data were produced by immunoSEQ multiplex PCR, yet TCRdb's version contains in-frame clones alone and is incomplete. The sample records about 380,000 clones, 87% being singletons. Sequenced material: PBMCs or T cells enriched from blood (not recorded which). Source of these receptors: a woman under 40 who had recovered from COVID-19. CDR3s include the opening cysteine and the closing phenylalanine or tryptophan. D genes are given only for firm matches. Clone sizes are given selectively: once, few, many, or a class where the clone is expanded.

D: -; J: TRBJ1-3; V: TRBV28; size: few; DNA: TGTGCCAGCAGTTTGGGCGACTCTGGAAACACCATATATTTT; CDR3: CASSLGDSGNTIYF
D: TRBD2; J: TRBJ2-5; V: TRBV2; size: -; DNA: TGTGCCAGCAGTCAAGGACTAGCGGGAGTAGAGACCCAGTACTTC; CDR3: CASSQGLAGVETQYF
D: -; J: TRBJ1-2; V: TRBV27; size: -; DNA: TGTGCCAGCAGTTTATCTGGCACAGACTATGGCTACACCTTC; CDR3: CASSLSGTDYGYTF
D: -; J: TRBJ1-4; V: TRBV27; size: -; DNA: TGTGCCAGCAGTTTATCACCAGGATTACCCGATGAAAAACTGTTTTTT; CDR3: CASSLSPGLPDEKLFF
D: -; J: TRBJ1-5; V: TRBV4-1; size: -; DNA: TGCGCCAGCATGTCCGTGGTGGGGGCTACGAATCAGCCCCAGCATTTT; CDR3: CASMSVVGATNQPQHF
D: TRBD2; J: TRBJ2-2; V: TRBV27; size: -; DNA: TGTGCCAGCAGTTTATCTCAGCGGGGCGGGGAGCTGTTTTTT; CDR3: CASSLSQRGGELFF
D: -; J: TRBJ2-7; V: TRBV27; size: -; DNA: TGTGCCAGCACCCCCCGGGGGAGCTCCTACGAGCAGTACTTC; CDR3: CASTPRGSSYEQYF
D: -; J: TRBJ1-1; V: TRBV2; size: -; DNA: TGTGCCAGCGTCAGCCAGGGCAACACTGAAGCTTTCTTT; CDR3: CASVSQGNTEAFF
D: -; J: TRBJ1-3; V: TRBV25-1; size: -; DNA: TGTGCCAGCAGTGAAGGGCATTATGGAAACACCATATATTTT; CDR3: CASSEGHYGNTIYF
D: TRBD1; J: TRBJ1-2; V: TRBV3-1/TRBV3-2; size: -; DNA: TGTGCCAGCGGGGGGACAGCTTACTATGGCTACACCTTC; CDR3: CASGGTAYYGYTF
D: -; J: TRBJ1-2; V: TRBV6-5; size: -; DNA: TGTGCCAGCAGTTATAGGGGTCTTGGGGGCGGCTACACCTTC; CDR3: CASSYRGLGGGYTF
D: -; J: TRBJ1-2; V: TRBV5-4; size: -; DNA: TGTGCCAGCAGCCCGACCGGGGACATCGGCTACACCTTC; CDR3: CASSPTGDIGYTF
D: TRBD1; J: TRBJ1-2; V: TRBV5-1; size: -; DNA: TGCGCCAGCAGCCAACAGGGGGCTCCGACCTATGGCTACACCTTC; CDR3: CASSQQGAPTYGYTF
D: -; J: TRBJ2-7; V: TRBV7-9; size: -; DNA: TGTGCCAGCAGATTCTTAGACGAGCAGTACTTC; CDR3: CASRFLDEQYF
D: -; J: TRBJ2-1; V: TRBV29-1; size: -; DNA: TGCAGCGTTGAAGTCCCGCGGGGCAATGAGCAGTTCTTC; CDR3: CSVEVPRGNEQFF
D: TRBD2; J: TRBJ2-1; V: TRBV5-1; size: -; DNA: TGCGCCAGCAGCTTGGCGGGGGGGCGTGATGAGCAGTTCTTC; CDR3: CASSLAGGRDEQFF
D: -; J: TRBJ2-7; V: TRBV2; size: -; DNA: TGTGCCAGCGTCGAGGGTTATCCTCTGGGTGAGCAGTACTTC; CDR3: CASVEGYPLGEQYF
D: TRBD1; J: TRBJ1-2; V: TRBV3-1/TRBV3-2; size: few; DNA: TGTGCCAGCAGCCACCGGACAGGGGATGGCTACACCTTC; CDR3: CASSHRTGDGYTF
D: -; J: TRBJ2-7; V: TRBV9; size: -; DNA: TGTGCCAGCAGCGTTGGCGCTAGTGTGGGGGCGAGCTCCTACGAGCAGTACTTC; CDR3: CASSVGASVGASSYEQYF
D: -; J: TRBJ2-5; V: TRBV7-8; size: -; DNA: TGTGCCAGCAGCTTTTTCTCGGGACAAGAACAAGAGACCCAGTACTTC; CDR3: CASSFFSGQEQETQYF
D: TRBD2; J: TRBJ2-3; V: TRBV5-1; size: -; DNA: TGCGCCAGCAGCTTGGGAACTAGCGCGAGGGCAGATACGCAGTATTTT; CDR3: CASSLGTSARADTQYF
D: TRBD1; J: TRBJ1-5; V: TRBV7-2; size: -; DNA: TGTGCCAGCAGCTTAGTACAGGGGAGCAATCAGCCCCAGCATTTT; CDR3: CASSLVQGSNQPQHF